The clone carrying this T cell receptor (beta chain) was found many times. A second PCR, run for roughly 7 to 12 cycles, used a sample-barcoded 5' primer plus a J-beta primer mix. TCRdb fed the 5' RACE reads into MiXCR, producing one record per CDR3 protein. The sample holds approximately 900,000 distinct CDR3 sequences, roughly 29% seen once. This record comes from a study of blood T cells in healthy people across ages. The CDR3 extends over 16 amino acids. V was clipped by 3 bases and J by 1 base, with 17 bases between them. Germline lookup yields CDR1 SGDLS and CDR2 YYNGEE. Peripheral blood, about 10 milliliters per donor, was collected. No fewer than 5.5 micrograms of total RNA were isolated from every sample. These data also formed part of another study, on T cells of mothers and their children. That source notes: Donors were three healthy Caucasian mothers and their six children.

The chain links TRBV9 to TRBJ2-7; tentatively, D is TRBD1 (5 bases). The sequence came from a woman aged 40 to 50 in good health. Sequenced material: blood. CDR3 loop: CASSAEQAPRSYEQYF. The CDR3 DNA is TGTGCCAGCAGCGCTGAACAGGCTCCACGGTCCTACGAGCAGTACTTC.